This T cell receptor beta chain derives from a study of blood T cell repertoires in COVID-19. The CDR3 has 15 amino acids. Germline V CDR1 and CDR2: LNHNV, YYDKDF (reference sequence). With 2 bases clipped from V and 9 bases from J, the junction kept 12 bases outside the gene matches. Here immunoSEQ multiplex PCR was the method, and the copy in TCRdb shows in-frame clones only, minus some. The sample contains tens of thousands of clones, 84% of which appear only once. The receptor was derived from a man aged 45-65 years with active or convalescent COVID-19. The sequencing sample was made of peripheral blood. The chain recombines TRBV15 with TRBJ2-7; TRBD1 aligns across 8 bases. CDR3: CATSRPQAQGAMQYF. For the CDR3, the DNA is TGTGCCACCAGCAGACCTCAAGCCCAGGGGGCTATGCAGTACTTC.